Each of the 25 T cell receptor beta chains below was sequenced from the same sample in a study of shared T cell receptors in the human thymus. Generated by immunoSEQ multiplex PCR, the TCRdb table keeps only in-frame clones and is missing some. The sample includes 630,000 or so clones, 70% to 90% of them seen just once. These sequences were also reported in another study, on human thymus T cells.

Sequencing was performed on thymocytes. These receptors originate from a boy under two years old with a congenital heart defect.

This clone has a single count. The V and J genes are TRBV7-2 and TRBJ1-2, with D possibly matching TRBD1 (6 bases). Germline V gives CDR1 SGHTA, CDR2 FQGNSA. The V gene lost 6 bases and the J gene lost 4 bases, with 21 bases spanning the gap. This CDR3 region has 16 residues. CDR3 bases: TGTGCCAGCAGTCGAAAAAACGGACAGCCTTCCTATGGCTACACCTTC. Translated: CASSRKNGQPSYGYTF.

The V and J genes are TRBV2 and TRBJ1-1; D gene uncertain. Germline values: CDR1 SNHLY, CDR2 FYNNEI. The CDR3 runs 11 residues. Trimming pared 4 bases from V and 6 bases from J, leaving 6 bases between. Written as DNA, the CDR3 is TGTGCCAGCAGTGCACAACCTGAAGCTTTCTTT. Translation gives CASSAQPEAFF.

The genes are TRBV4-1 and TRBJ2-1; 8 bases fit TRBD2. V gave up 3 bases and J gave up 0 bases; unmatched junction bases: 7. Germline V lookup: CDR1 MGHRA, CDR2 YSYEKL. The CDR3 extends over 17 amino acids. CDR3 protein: CASSHSTSGSSYNEQFF. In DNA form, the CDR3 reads TGCGCCAGCAGCCACTCTACTAGCGGAAGCTCCTACAATGAGCAGTTCTTC.

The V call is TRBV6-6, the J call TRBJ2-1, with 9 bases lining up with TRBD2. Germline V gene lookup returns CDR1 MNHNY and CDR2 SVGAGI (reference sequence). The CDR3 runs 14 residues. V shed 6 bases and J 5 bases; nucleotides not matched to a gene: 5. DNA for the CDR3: TGTGCCAGCAGCCCACTAGCGGGTCACAATGAGCAGTTCTTC. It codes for CASSPLAGHNEQFF.

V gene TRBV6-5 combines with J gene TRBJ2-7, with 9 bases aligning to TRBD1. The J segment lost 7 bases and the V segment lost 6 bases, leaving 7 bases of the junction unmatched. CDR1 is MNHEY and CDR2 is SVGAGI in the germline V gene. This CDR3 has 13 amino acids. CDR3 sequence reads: CASSKRQGVEQYF. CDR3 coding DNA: TGTGCCAGCAGCAAAAGACAGGGGGTAGAGCAGTACTTC.

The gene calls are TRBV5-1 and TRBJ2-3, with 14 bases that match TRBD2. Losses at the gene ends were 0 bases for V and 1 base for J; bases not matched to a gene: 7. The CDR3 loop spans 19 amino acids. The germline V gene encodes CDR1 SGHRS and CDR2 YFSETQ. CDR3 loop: CASSLVWGTSGSGTDTQYF. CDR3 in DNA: TGCGCCAGCAGCTTGGTCTGGGGGACTAGCGGGAGTGGCACAGATACGCAGTATTTT.

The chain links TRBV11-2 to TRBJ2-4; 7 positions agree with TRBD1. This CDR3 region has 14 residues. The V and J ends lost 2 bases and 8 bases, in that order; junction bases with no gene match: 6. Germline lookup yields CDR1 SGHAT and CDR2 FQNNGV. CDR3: CASSLTGVGDIQYF. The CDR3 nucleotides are TGTGCCAGCAGCTTAACAGGGGTGGGTGACATTCAGTACTTC. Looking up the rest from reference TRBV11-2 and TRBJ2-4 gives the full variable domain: EAGVAQSPRYKIIEKRQSVAFWCNPISGHATLYWYQQILGQGPKLLIQFQNNGVVDDSQLPKDRFSAERLKGVDSTLKIQPAKLEDSAVYLCASSLTGVGDIQYFGAGTRLSVL.

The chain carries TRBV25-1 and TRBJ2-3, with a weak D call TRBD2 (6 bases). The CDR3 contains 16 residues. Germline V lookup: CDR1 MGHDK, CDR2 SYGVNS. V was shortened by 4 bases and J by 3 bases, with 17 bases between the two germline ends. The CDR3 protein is CASSGYPGSLTDTQYF. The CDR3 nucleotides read TGTGCCAGCAGTGGGTATCCCGGGAGTCTGACAGATACGCAGTATTTT.

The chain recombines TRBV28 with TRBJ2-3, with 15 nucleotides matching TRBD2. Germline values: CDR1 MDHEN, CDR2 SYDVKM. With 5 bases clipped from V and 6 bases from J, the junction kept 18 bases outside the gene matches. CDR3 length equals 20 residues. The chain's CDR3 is CASSISLGLAGGPVGDTQYF. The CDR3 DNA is TGTGCCAGCAGTATCTCCCTAGGACTAGCGGGAGGGCCAGTCGGGGATACGCAGTATTTT.

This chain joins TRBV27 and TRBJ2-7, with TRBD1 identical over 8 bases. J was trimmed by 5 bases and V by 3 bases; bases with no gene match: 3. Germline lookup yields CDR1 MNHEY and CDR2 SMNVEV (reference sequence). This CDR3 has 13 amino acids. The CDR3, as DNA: TGTGCCAGCAGTTTCGACAGGGGTAACGAGCAGTACTTC. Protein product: CASSFDRGNEQYF.

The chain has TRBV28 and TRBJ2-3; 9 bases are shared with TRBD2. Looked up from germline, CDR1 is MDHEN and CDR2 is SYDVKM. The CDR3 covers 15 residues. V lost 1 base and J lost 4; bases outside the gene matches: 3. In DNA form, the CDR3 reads TGTGCCAGCAGTTTATCAGCGGGAGGCTCAGATACGCAGTATTTT. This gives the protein CASSLSAGGSDTQYF.

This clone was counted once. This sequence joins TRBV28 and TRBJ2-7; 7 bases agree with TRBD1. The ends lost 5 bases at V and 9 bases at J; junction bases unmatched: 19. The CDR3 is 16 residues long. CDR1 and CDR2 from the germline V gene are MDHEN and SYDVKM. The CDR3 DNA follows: TGTGCCAGCAGTGACAATTACAGGGGTTTTAATCAATCGCAGTACTTC. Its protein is CASSDNYRGFNQSQYF.

The chain's CDR3 is CASSRRGGPANEKLFF. The CDR3 nucleotides read TGCGCCAGCAGCCGTCGAGGGGGCCCAGCTAATGAAAAACTGTTTTTT. This rearrangement joins TRBV4-3 to TRBJ1-4; TRBD1 matches 7 bases. CDR3 size: 16 residues. The germline V gene encodes CDR1 LGHNA and CDR2 YSLEER. The J segment lost 3 bases and the V segment lost 4 bases, leaving 8 bases of the junction unmatched.

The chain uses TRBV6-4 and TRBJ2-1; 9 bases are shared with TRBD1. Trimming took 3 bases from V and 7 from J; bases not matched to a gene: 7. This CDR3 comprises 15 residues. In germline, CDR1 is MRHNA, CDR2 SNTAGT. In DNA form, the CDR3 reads TGTGCCAGCAGTGATGGGACAGGGAGTTGGAATGAGCAGTTCTTC. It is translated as CASSDGTGSWNEQFF.

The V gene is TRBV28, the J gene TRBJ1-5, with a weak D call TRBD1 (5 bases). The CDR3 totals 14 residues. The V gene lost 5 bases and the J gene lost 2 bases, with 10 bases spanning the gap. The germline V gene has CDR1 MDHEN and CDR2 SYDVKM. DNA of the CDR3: TGTGCCAGCAGTCGACAGTTTGGCAATCAGCCCCAGCATTTT. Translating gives CASSRQFGNQPQHF.

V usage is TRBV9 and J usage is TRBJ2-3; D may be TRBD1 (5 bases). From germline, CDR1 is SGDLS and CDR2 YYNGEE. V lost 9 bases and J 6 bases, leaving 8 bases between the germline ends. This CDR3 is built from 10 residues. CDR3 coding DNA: TGTGCCATAGCAGGGGATACGCAGTATTTT. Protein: CAIAGDTQYF.

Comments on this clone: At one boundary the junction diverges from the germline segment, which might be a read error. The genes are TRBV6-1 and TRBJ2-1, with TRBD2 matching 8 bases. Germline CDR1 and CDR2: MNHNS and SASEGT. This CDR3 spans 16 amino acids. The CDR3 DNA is TGTGCCAGCAGTGAGGCTGGGGTAGCGGGGTACACTGAGCAGTTCTTC. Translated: CASSEAGVAGYTEQFF.

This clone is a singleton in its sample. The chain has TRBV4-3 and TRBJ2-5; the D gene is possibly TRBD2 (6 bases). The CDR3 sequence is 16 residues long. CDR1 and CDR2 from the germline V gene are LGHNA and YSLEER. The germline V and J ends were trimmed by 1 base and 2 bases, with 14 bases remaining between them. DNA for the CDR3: TGCGCCAGCAGCCAAGTCGCCTCTAGCGTGCAAGAGACCCAGTACTTC. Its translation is CASSQVASSVQETQYF.

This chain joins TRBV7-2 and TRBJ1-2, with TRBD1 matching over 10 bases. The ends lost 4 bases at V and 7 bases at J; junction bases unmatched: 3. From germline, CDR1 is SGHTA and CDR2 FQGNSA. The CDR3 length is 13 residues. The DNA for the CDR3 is TGTGCCAGCAGCTATGACAGGGGGCCTGGCTACACCTTC. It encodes CASSYDRGPGYTF.

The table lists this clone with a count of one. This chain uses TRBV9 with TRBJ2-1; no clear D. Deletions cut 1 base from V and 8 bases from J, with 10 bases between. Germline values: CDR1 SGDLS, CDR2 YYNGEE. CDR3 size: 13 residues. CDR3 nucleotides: TGTGCCAGCAGCGTAAATTCCGTTGATGAGCAGTTCTTC. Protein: CASSVNSVDEQFF.

For the CDR3, the DNA is TGTGCTAGTGGTTTGGATCCGGACACCGGGGAGCTGTTTTTT. It yields the protein CASGLDPDTGELFF. The chain has TRBV12-5 and TRBJ2-2; D not certain. There are 14 residues in the CDR3. Germline-derived CDR1 and CDR2 are LGHNT and FRNRAP. The ends were cut back, 1 base at V and 3 bases at J, with 6 bases in the middle.

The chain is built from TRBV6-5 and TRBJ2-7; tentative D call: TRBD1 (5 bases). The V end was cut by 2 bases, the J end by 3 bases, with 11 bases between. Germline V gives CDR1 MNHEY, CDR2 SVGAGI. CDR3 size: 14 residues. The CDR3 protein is CASSYPQDNYEQYF. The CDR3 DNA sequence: TGTGCCAGCAGTTACCCACAGGACAACTACGAGCAGTACTTC.

The CDR3 loop reads CASSLLRGATYEQYF. For the CDR3, the DNA is TGTGCCAGCAGCTTACTCAGGGGCGCTACCTACGAGCAGTACTTC. This chain links TRBV7-8 with TRBJ2-7, with a weak D call TRBD1 (6 bases). Trimming pared 2 bases from V and 2 bases from J, leaving 13 bases between. Germline loops: CDR1 SGHVS, CDR2 FQNEAQ. This CDR3 has 15 amino acids.

CDR3 protein: CASSQGAPLSEQFF. CDR3 sequence (DNA): TGCGCCAGCAGCCAAGGCGCCCCACTAAGCGAGCAGTTCTTC. The chain carries TRBV4-3 and TRBJ2-1; D remains unclear. The ends were cut back, 1 base at V and 10 bases at J, with 14 bases in the middle. This CDR3 has 14 residues. Germline V gives CDR1 LGHNA, CDR2 YSLEER.

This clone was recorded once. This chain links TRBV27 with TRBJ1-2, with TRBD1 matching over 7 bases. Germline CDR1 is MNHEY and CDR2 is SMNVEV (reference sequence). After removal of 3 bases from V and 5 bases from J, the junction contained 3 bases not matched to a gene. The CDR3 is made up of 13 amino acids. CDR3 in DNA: TGTGCCAGCAGTTTCGGGACAGTTTATGGCTACACCTTC. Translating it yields CASSFGTVYGYTF.